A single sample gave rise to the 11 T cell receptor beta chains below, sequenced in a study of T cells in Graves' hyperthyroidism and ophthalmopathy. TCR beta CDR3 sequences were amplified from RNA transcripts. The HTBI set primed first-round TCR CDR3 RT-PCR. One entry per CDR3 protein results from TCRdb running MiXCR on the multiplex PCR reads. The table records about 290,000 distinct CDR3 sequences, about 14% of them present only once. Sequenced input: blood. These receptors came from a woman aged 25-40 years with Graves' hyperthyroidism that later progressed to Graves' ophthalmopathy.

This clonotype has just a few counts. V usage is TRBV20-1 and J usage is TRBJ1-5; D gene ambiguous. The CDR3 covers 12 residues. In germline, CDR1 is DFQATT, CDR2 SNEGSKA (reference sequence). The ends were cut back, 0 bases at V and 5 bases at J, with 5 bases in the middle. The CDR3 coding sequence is TGCAGTGCTAGAGACTGGGATCAGCCCCAGCATTTT. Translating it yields CSARDWDQPQHF.

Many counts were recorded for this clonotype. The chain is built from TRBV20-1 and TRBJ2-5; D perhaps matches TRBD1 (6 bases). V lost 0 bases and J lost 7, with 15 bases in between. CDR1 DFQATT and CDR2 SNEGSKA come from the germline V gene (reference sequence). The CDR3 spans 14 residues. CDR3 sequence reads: CSARESLGGLTQYF. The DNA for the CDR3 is TGCAGTGCTAGAGAGTCTCTTGGGGGCTTGACCCAGTACTTC.

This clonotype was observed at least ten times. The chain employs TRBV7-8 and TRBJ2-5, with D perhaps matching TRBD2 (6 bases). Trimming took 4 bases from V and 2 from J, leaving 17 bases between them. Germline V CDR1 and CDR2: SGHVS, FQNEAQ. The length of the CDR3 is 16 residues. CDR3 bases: TGTGCCAGCAGCTCTTATCGGGGGAAGCCACAAGAGACCCAGTACTTC. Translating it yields CASSSYRGKPQETQYF.

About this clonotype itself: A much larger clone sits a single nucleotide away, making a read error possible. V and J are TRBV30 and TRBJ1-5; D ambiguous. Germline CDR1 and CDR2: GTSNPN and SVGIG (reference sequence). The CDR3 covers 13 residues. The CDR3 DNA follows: TGTGCCCGGAGTGGAGGTAACAATCAGCCCCAGCATTTT. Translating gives CARSGGNNQPQHF.

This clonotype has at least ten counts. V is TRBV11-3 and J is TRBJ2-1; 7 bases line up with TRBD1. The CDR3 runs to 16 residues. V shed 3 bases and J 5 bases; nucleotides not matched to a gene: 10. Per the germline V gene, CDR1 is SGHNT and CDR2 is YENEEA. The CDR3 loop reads CASSFPYRGLDNEQFF. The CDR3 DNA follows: TGTGCCAGCAGCTTTCCCTACAGGGGATTGGACAATGAGCAGTTCTTC.

DNA for the CDR3: TGCAGCGTCGGACAGGGGGCGAACACCGGGGAGCTGTTTTTT. Its protein product is CSVGQGANTGELFF. The chain links TRBV29-1 to TRBJ2-2; 10 bases map to TRBD1. The junction had 1 base not matched to a gene; V was cut back by 6 bases and J by 0 bases. CDR1 is SQVTM, CDR2 ANQGSEA, per germline. The CDR3 contains 14 residues.

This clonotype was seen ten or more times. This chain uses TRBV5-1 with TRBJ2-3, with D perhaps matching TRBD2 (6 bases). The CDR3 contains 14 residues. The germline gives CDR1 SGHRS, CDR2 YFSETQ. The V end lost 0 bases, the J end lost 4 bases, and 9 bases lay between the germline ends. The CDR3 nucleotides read TGCGCCAGCAGCTTGGCGGGGGATTCAGATACGCAGTATTTT. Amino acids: CASSLAGDSDTQYF.

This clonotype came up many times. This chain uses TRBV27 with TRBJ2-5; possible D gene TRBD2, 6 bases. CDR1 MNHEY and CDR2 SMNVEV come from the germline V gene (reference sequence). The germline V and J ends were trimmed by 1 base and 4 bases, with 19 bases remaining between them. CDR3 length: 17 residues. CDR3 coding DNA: TGTGCCAGCAGTTTATGGGCGGGGACCGACATCCCAGAGACCCAGTACTTC. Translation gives CASSLWAGTDIPETQYF.

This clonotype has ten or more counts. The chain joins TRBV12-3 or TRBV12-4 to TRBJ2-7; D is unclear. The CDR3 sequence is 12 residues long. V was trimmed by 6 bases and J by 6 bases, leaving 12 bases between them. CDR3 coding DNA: TGTGCCAGCAGGGTAGACCCCCTCGAGCAGTACTTC. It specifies CASRVDPLEQYF.

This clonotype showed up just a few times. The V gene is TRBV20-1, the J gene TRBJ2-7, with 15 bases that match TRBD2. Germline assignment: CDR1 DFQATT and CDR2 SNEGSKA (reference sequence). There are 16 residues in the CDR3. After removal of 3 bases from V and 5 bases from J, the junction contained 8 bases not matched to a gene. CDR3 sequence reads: CSARGGLAGGPHEQYF. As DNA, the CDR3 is TGCAGTGCTAGGGGTGGACTAGCGGGAGGGCCCCACGAGCAGTACTTC.

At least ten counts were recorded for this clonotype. The CDR3 sequence is CAISKLTGLGEQYF. CDR3 sequence (DNA): TGTGCCATCAGTAAACTGACAGGGCTGGGCGAGCAGTACTTC. The chain has TRBV10-3 and TRBJ2-7; TRBD1 matches 7 bases. J lost 6 bases, V lost 5 bases, and 10 bases had no gene match. The germline gives CDR1 ENHRY, CDR2 SYGVKD. This CDR3 is built from 14 residues.